This T cell receptor (beta chain) was found in a study of CD8+CD57+ T cells in acquired aplastic anemia. This CDR3 has 15 residues. J was trimmed by 4 bases and V by 2 bases; bases with no gene match: 5. CDR1 SGHDN and CDR2 FVKESK come from the germline V gene. Investigators profiled TCR beta VDJ and CDR3 from genomic DNA template. TCRdb analysed the reads with MiXCR anew, one entry per CDR3 protein. Of 150,000 to 200,000 distinct CDR3 sequences in the sample, 64% were seen once. This clonotype was counted at least ten times. The chain uses TRBV14 and TRBJ1-1; 9 nucleotides line up with TRBD1. Input material: sorted CD4+, CD8+, or CD8+CD57+ T cells (not recorded which) from PBMCs. The TCR was taken from a human donor with severe aplastic anemia or a healthy control (not recorded which). The CDR3 DNA follows: TGTGCCAGCAGCCAACCACAGGGGGCAGGCACTGAAGCTTTCTTT. Its translation: CASSQPQGAGTEAFF. Drawing the rest from reference TRBV14 and TRBJ1-1, the complete variable domain is EAGVTQFPSHSVIEKGQTVTLRCDPISGHDNLYWYRRVMGKEIKFLLHFVKESKQDESGMPNNRFLAERTGGTYSTLKVQPAELEDSGVYFCASSQPQGAGTEAFFGQGTRLTVV.